The rows below give T cell receptor beta chains drawn from one sample of a study of PD-L1 blockade in urothelial cancer. Produced via immunoSEQ multiplex PCR; TCRdb's table is partial and in-frame only. The sample has 35,000 to 45,000 clones; around 82% are singletons. Specimen: PBMCs, collected around atezolizumab (anti-PD-L1) treatment. The receptors were gathered from a man aged 60 to 69 with urothelial cancer. CDR3s leave out the opening cysteine and the closing phenylalanine or tryptophan. The order of the fields is V gene, D gene, J gene, CDR3 protein. The D gene is left open where the match is weak.

>TRBV5-1|TRBD1|TRBJ2-1
ASSWDSSNEQF
>TRBV28|TRBD2|TRBJ2-7
ASSSLAGGYEQY
>TRBV7-9|.|TRBJ2-7
ASSYFSGNLGRQY
>TRBV11-3|TRBD1|TRBJ2-7
ASSLPLGDRGAYEQY
>TRBV18|.|TRBJ1-6
ASSLRVLGDNSPLH
>TRBV27|.|TRBJ2-5
ASSLGRLTQY
>TRBV4-1|TRBD1|TRBJ2-7
ASSRGQGDYEQY
>TRBV15|.|TRBJ2-2
ATSRGDRSRSNTGELF
>TRBV6-1|.|TRBJ2-7
ASRETVYEQY
>TRBV27|TRBD2|TRBJ2-3
ASSPGYGVAGGTADTQY
>TRBV10-1|.|TRBJ1-5
ASPDFLDSNQPQH
>TRBV30|.|TRBJ2-7
AWSVGQGSYEQY
>TRBV30|.|TRBJ2-1
AWSVQGPAFTTMEQF
>TRBV7-7|.|TRBJ2-2
ASSSGRMNTGELF
>TRBV4-1|TRBD1|TRBJ2-2
ASSHRDRLAGELF
>TRBV7-2|.|TRBJ1-5
ASSLRLGANNQPQH
>TRBV5-1|TRBD1|TRBJ1-1
ASNRDRGMNTEAF
>TRBV2|TRBD2|TRBJ2-3
ASSEPLAGDTDTQY
>TRBV19|.|TRBJ2-4
ASSIGRLEAYLAKNIQY
>TRBV5-1|.|TRBJ2-3
ASSWGGGEQDTQY
>TRBV27|.|TRBJ1-6
ASSFQGVSSGHSPLH
>TRBV9|.|TRBJ1-2
ASSVGADYGYT
>TRBV19|.|TRBJ1-2
ASSVTGRGNYGYT
>TRBV5-5|.|TRBJ2-7
ASSRDSRGYEQY
>TRBV30|.|TRBJ2-1
AWSVGARPEQF
>TRBV18|TRBD2|TRBJ2-1
ASSPSGGSEQF
>TRBV27|TRBD2|TRBJ2-3
ASSPHQTSGGDTDTQY
>TRBV5-1|.|TRBJ2-5
ASGQSRGTQETQY
>TRBV2|TRBD2|TRBJ2-5
ASSRTRVEAETQY
>TRBV2|.|TRBJ2-7
ASGARGISVEQY
>TRBV11-2|.|TRBJ1-4
ASSLDRIIEKLF
>TRBV18|.|TRBJ1-1
ASSPLGQIEAF
>TRBV5-4|TRBD1|TRBJ1-1
ASSLPGGISEAF
>TRBV28|TRBD1|TRBJ2-1
ASSQSSQGQYNEQF
>TRBV28|.|TRBJ1-1
ASDPQSHPTEAF
>TRBV7-9|.|TRBJ1-1
ALAGGGSAEAF
>TRBV5-1|TRBD2|TRBJ2-1
ASSSTSGGSSSYNEQF
>TRBV30|TRBD1|TRBJ2-7
AWRGDSLYEQY
>TRBV5-1|TRBD2|TRBJ2-1
ASSSGGGYNEQF
>TRBV7-9|.|TRBJ2-5
ASSRTGSYLETQY
>TRBV7-3|.|TRBJ2-5
ASSLDRAGAQY
>TRBV15|TRBD1|TRBJ1-2
ATSRDLAARGNYGYT
>TRBV28|TRBD2|TRBJ2-5
ASRAGGGETQY
>TRBV7-6|.|TRBJ1-5
ASSLGVDQPQH
>TRBV6-4|TRBD2|TRBJ2-3
ASSDGLAGAPDTQY
>TRBV2|.|TRBJ2-3
ASSEAGGPGTDTQY
>TRBV2|.|TRBJ1-2
ASSQTQGGYGYT
>TRBV27|.|TRBJ2-7
ASSSPSRGNYEQY
>TRBV5-4|TRBD1|TRBJ2-5
ASSLEPGGRSETQY
>TRBV9|.|TRBJ2-1
ASSLPDRFNEQF
>TRBV27|TRBD1|TRBJ2-7
ASSQQWGTDEQY
>TRBV30|.|TRBJ1-5
AWSVMGQSNQPQH
>TRBV27|TRBD1|TRBJ1-2
ASSFLGQDYGYT
>TRBV4-2|TRBD2|TRBJ2-3
ASSHPIAGRTDTQY